This note documents a single TCR beta chain sequence. Its antigen target is currently unknown. This record belongs to a study of cytomegalovirus exposure and HLA in healthy donors (TCRdb year 2017). Background for the entire study: An earlier analysis of 587 of the donors reported approximately 280 Gb of sequence data and around 100 million unique TCR beta sequences obtained from some 170 million T cells. An early release that covered fewer than 800 HLA-typed donors contained 300 to 350 gigabases of sequencing data and about 84 million unique TCR sequences. Among the approximately 400 genotyped donors, around 81% belonged to the genetic ancestry cluster associated with self-reported Caucasian donors. The study was designed to test whether signatures of past pathogen exposure could be identified by cataloging public T cell receptors. The T cell repertoires of 550 to 850 subjects were profiled by immunosequencing and related to cytomegalovirus serostatus. In addition to the first cohort of 666 subjects, a separate validation cohort of over 90 different subjects was used. To predict cytomegalovirus infection status, the study brought together high-throughput TCR immunosequencing, statistical association of individual TCRs with disease status, and machine learning. A later analysis re-analyzed previously published TCR beta repertoires from approximately 670 donors and added high-resolution HLA genotyping to study TCR occurrence patterns. In the later analysis, no new phenotypic data were used to find candidate immune exposures; instead, reliance was placed on TCR beta sequences and their occurrence across donors. An earlier analysis of more than 450 of the donors used high-throughput TCR beta sequencing to judge whether each TCR beta V gene segment behaved as functional or pseudogenic. Donor age, sex, ethnicity and CMV serostatus were compiled alongside the repertoire data. In a later genetic analysis, genome-wide SNP genotypes for 398 of the 666 donors were used, and that subset was treated as a discovery cohort. Every repertoire in the discovery cohort had been generated on one and the same sequencing platform. HLA typing included class I and class II loci at four-digit resolution. The number of typed donors differed by locus: roughly 629-630 for A, B, C, DRB1 and DQB1; roughly 510 for DQA1; around 610 for DPA1; and about 450 for DPB1. Several DR-DQ haplotypes were handled as single units for association and clustering because linkage in the cohort was strong. Among approximately 370 genotyped donors of the cohort, an average of about 220,000 unique TCR beta nucleotide sequences was sequenced per donor, of which about 18% were non-productive.

Here is what the overall study found, with its caveats: This cohort had only TCR beta chains sequenced, and the lack of alpha or paired-chain data limited which features could be detected. Specific HLA alleles were associated with some 15,000 TCR beta sequences at a false discovery rate of 0.05 in a later analysis. Because the 87-base-pair reads could not distinguish some IMGT-functional V segments, including TRBV6-2 and TRBV6-3, those segments were excluded. Strong co-occurrence of HLA alleles, especially DR and DQ, made assigning TCR associations to individual alleles difficult. A group of highly shared sequence variants was considered likely to be a technical artifact of the sequencing pipeline. A later analysis found that HLA-associated TCR beta chains were more clonally expanded and had lower generation probabilities than equally common non-associated chains. According to a later analysis, parvovirus B19, influenza, CMV and Epstein-Barr virus appeared linked to several top co-occurrence clusters. Three of the identified cytomegalovirus-associated TCR beta chains were confirmed in vitro to be specific for cytomegalovirus antigens. Presence/absence analyses assumed roughly uniform sequencing depth across donors, an assumption that may not hold. A total of 150 to 200 TCR beta chains were listed by the study as associated with cytomegalovirus. According to a later analysis, most CMV-associated TCR beta chains appeared to be HLA-restricted, and the HLA associations seemed to be driven largely by CMV exposure. An earlier analysis of approximately 530 of the donors showed that most TCR beta V segments appeared in productive rearrangements either about 87% or about 30% of the time, which broadly matched IMGT annotations. According to a later genetic analysis, donors in an Asian-associated ancestry cluster had fewer N-insertions in productive TCRs than the approximately 700-donor mean. For the cohort, immune exposure information was limited to CMV serostatus. According to a later analysis, TCR association rates differed among HLA loci, with DRB1 alleles showing the most associated TCRs and HLA-C alleles showing the fewest. A later genetic analysis associated a missense DCLRE1C variant with V-gene and J-gene trimming of TCR beta chains, and an independent cohort replicated the association. The classifier was reported to diagnose cytomegalovirus status with high specificity and sensitivity in both the original and validation cohorts. While some public TCRs were present in many individuals, most TCR sequences turned up only very rarely across donors. Linkage disequilibrium might explain the correlated functional status among segregating V segments, but an unknown experimental factor could not be ruled out. The authors suggested that the approach could potentially be generalized to other disease states and immunological phenotypes. Because counts were too low, under 20 rarely observed V segments, including chromosome 9 orphons, were left out of the earlier analysis of approximately 500 of the donors. HLA typing was unavailable for some donors at each locus, so association tests used only the typed subset. A further reported finding was that TCR beta sequences accurately predicted the HLA-A and HLA-B alleles for most subjects in the first cohort.

Preparation of the library involved the immunoSEQ multiplex PCR assay. A mixture of 60 forward primers for TCR Vbeta segments and 13 reverse primers for TCR Jbeta segments was used in the multiplex PCR. A multiplex PCR assay on genomic DNA amplified the CDR3 region of rearranged TCR beta genes. On the Illumina HiSeq System, the amplified TCR beta libraries were sequenced as 87-base-pair reads. The study's own analysis went as follows. A later analysis counted tens of millions of unique TCR beta chains across the 690 or so repertoires, and approximately 11 million of these chains were shared by at least two donors. To remove PCR and sequencing errors, raw reads were error-corrected and collapsed into unique sequences using a nearest-neighbor algorithm that merged closely related sequences. CDR3 sequences were aligned to IMGT reference sequences to assign V, D and J gene segments. Each retained sequence needed at least a six-nucleotide match to both a V gene segment and a J gene segment. A rearrangement counted as productive if the CDR3 had no stop codons and remained in frame with V and J, and every other rearrangement counted as non-productive. CDR3 was defined by IMGT convention, running from the second conserved V-encoded cysteine to the conserved J-encoded phenylalanine. In an earlier analysis of more than 550 of the donors, sequences lacking an unambiguous match to a single V gene segment were excluded. An earlier analysis of around 600 of the donors classified V segments as functional when productive rearrangements were above 56.7% and as segregating when the standard deviation between donors was above 5%. To diagnose cytomegalovirus status from the catalog of TCR beta chain sequences, a statistical classification framework was built. In a later analysis, TCR nucleotide sequences were compared against IMGT/GENE-DB human TR gene sequences so that V and J genes could be assigned. In a later analysis, CDR3 sequences and most-parsimonious VDJ recombination scenarios were assigned using the TCRdist pipeline. In a later analysis, every TCR beta chain was defined by the combination of its CDR3 amino acid sequence and its V-gene family, and reads without a unique V-gene family were dropped. To address suspected cross-contamination and a sequencing artifact, a later analysis removed a few hundred highly shared, low-generation-probability nucleotide sequences. For each public chain, a later analysis derived a clonal expansion index from normalized ranks of inferred template counts within each repertoire. A later analysis computed generation probabilities with a VDJ recombination model fitted to out-of-frame rearrangements, and checked the results against IGoR. Hypergeometric tests were used in a later analysis to score TCR-TCR, TCR-HLA and TCR-CMV co-occurrence, with a repertoire-size bias correction applied to the TCR pairs. To estimate false discovery rates, a later analysis permuted the HLA or CMV assignments 20 times. In a later analysis, co-occurring TCRs were grouped using DBSCAN, and TCRdist sequence similarity was added for clustering within HLA-allele-positive subsets. For co-occurrence clustering, repertoires with fewer than 30,000 or more than 120,000 public chains were excluded, along with about five repertoires with anomalous nucleotide sharing. TCRdb carries this immuneACCESS record with in-frame sequences only. Its versions omit some clonotypes, under half of them owing to an unresolved V gene in the studies checked, with the rest unexplained. V, J and clone size were drawn from that table, and D and trimming were deduced from the DNA. The sample's records list 220,000 or so clones. The leading ten clones occupy around 1.1% of the sample.

The cohort was made up of under 800 healthy bone marrow donors. At the time of sampling, every cohort member was nominally healthy, though immune exposures that went unrecorded were likely present. The donor was CMV seropositive and belonged to the group of a few hundred seropositive cohort members. A peripheral blood sample was collected from each donor, and TCR beta sequencing was performed on peripheral blood mononuclear cells. Genomic DNA extraction from the blood cell samples was performed with the Qiagen DNeasy Blood Extraction Kit. Its CDR3 holds 14 amino acids, cysteine through phenylalanine. Just the 42-base CDR3 DNA is kept, in frame starting at base 1. At the junction V is shortened by 6 bases and J by 2 bases; bases outside the gene matches: 5. CDR1 and CDR2, per the germline V gene, are SGHDT and YYEEEE.

The chain couples TRBV5-6 to TRBJ2-7, and TRBD1 aligns with 10 junction nucleotides. The sample comprised PBMCs. This TCR came from a girl aged 2-9 years in good health and CMV-seropositive. The DNA reads as follows: TGTGCCAGCACTCCGGGACAGGGGCCCTACGAGCAGTACTTC. Its amino acids are CASTPGQGPYEQYF. Here the CDR3 is joined to the reference TRBV5-6 and TRBJ2-7 genes, and the full variable domain is: DAGVTQSPTHLIKTRGQQVTLRCSPKSGHDTVSWYQQALGQGPQFIFQYYEEEERQRGNFPDRFSGHQFPNYSSELNVNALLLGDSALYLCASTPGQGPYEQYFGPGTRLTVT.